This T cell receptor (beta chain) was profiled in a study of shared clonotypes between healthy human individuals. Study conclusions and caveats: Naive subsets generally exceeded memory subsets in estimated richness.

The germline gives CDR1 MNHEY, CDR2 SMNVEV (reference sequence). The V end lost 5 bases, the J end lost 10 bases, and 15 bases lay between the germline ends. The CDR3 runs 13 residues. Some clones are missing from TCRdb's copy, which holds only in-frame ones; the method was immunoSEQ multiplex PCR. The sample gives over 2,000,000 clones, around 93% of which show up once; more than 1.5% is in the top ten. Naive CD8 isolation took CD45RO-negative cells positively selected for CCR7 and excluded terminally differentiated effector memory CD45RA+ cells. On this clone: What it recognizes is unknown.

This TCR came from a young man in good health. Some clones in this sample may be carry-over from other donors' samples. The rearrangement joins TRBV27 to TRBJ2-1; D may be TRBD2 (6 bases). Material: naive CD8+ T cells from PBMCs. This CDR3 reads CASSPLGGWEQFF. In DNA, the CDR3 is TGTGCCAGCAGTCCCCTGGGAGGATGGGAGCAGTTCTTC.